The 29 T cell receptor beta chains in this list originate from one sample, sequenced in a study of OX40 agonist ivuxolimab in advanced cancers. Sequenced by immunoSEQ multiplex PCR; TCRdb stores in-frame clones only, minus some. This table has around 75,000 clones, just under 90% appearing once. Here the sequenced sample was CD4+ or CD8+ T cells sorted from blood, taken in a trial of the OX40 agonist ivuxolimab. These receptors originate from an adult with an advanced solid tumor such as melanoma, head and neck, liver or kidney cancer.

This clone was counted only a few times. The chain employs TRBV7-6 and TRBJ1-1; unclear D gene. CDR3 length: 13 residues. V shed 8 bases and J shed 0 bases, with 10 bases lying between them. In germline, CDR1 is SGHVS, CDR2 FNYEAQ. The CDR3 here is CASSQTMNTEAFF. The CDR3 DNA is TGTGCCAGCTCCCAGACCATGAACACTGAAGCTTTCTTT.

DNA for the CDR3: TGTGCCAGTAAAACCGGGACTAGCGGGGGGGGTTACAATGAGCAGTTCTTC. Amino acid sequence: CASKTGTSGGGYNEQFF. This chain links TRBV19 with TRBJ2-1; 16 nucleotides match TRBD2. This CDR3 comprises 17 residues. Germline CDR1 and CDR2: LNHDA and SQIVND (reference sequence). Trimming took 7 bases from V and 4 from J; bases not matched to a gene: 7.

In this sample, this clone turned up once. One end of the junction is discordant with germline, which a read error may explain. V is TRBV7-2 and J is TRBJ1-2; possibly TRBD1 for D (6 bases). Germline CDR1 is SGHTA and CDR2 is FQGNSA. The CDR3 loop spans 13 amino acids. This chain's CDR3 is CASSLGQGYGHTF. CDR3 nucleotide sequence: TGTGCCAGCAGCTTAGGGCAGGGGTATGGCCACACCTTC.

This chain joins TRBV4-2 and TRBJ2-2, with 9 bases that match TRBD2. Germline V gives CDR1 LGHNA, CDR2 YNFKEQ. With 1 base clipped from V and 5 bases from J, the junction kept 5 bases outside the gene matches. The CDR3 covers 16 residues. CDR3 DNA sequence: TGTGCCAGCAGCCAAGGCGGGGGGGTGAAGACCGGGGAGCTGTTTTTT. Its translation is CASSQGGGVKTGELFF.

The rearrangement links TRBV19 to TRBJ1-5, with 9 bases aligning to TRBD1. Trimming removed 5 bases from V and 6 bases from J; junction bases left unmatched: 5. This CDR3 spans 14 amino acids. Germline CDR1 is LNHDA and CDR2 is SQIVND (reference sequence). Written as DNA, the CDR3 is TGTGCCAGTAGTGTAGGACAGGGGATTCAGCCCCAGCATTTT. It specifies CASSVGQGIQPQHF.

This clone was detected only once. The chain has TRBV7-2 and TRBJ2-7, with a possible D match to TRBD2 (5 bases). Deletions cut 5 bases from V and 3 bases from J, with 23 bases between. Germline V lookup: CDR1 SGHTA, CDR2 FQGNSA. The CDR3 runs 17 residues. The CDR3 reads CASSLTRTPLLVYEQYF. CDR3 in DNA: TGTGCCAGCAGCCTGACCCGCACCCCCTTACTAGTCTACGAGCAGTACTTC.

As DNA, the CDR3 is TGTGCCAGCAGCAAAGGGGGCCGGGACACTGAAGCTTTCTTT. Amino acid sequence: CASSKGGRDTEAFF. The chain joins TRBV11-3 to TRBJ1-1; TRBD1 aligns across 7 bases. With 5 bases clipped from V and 3 bases from J, the junction kept 6 bases outside the gene matches. The CDR3 is 14 amino acids. CDR1 and CDR2 (germline): SGHNT, YENEEA.

The chain employs TRBV5-1 and TRBJ1-3, with D unresolved. CDR1 and CDR2 from the germline V gene are SGHRS and YFSETQ. The CDR3 has 14 residues. V lost 2 bases, J lost 0 bases, and 6 bases lay in between. The CDR3: CASSFTSSGNTIYF. Written as DNA, the CDR3 is TGCGCCAGCAGCTTTACAAGCTCTGGAAACACCATATATTTT.

The rearrangement joins TRBV27 to TRBJ1-1; 8 bases agree with TRBD1. This CDR3 is built from 17 residues. The ends lost 0 bases at V and 5 bases at J; junction bases unmatched: 11. Germline V CDR1 and CDR2: MNHEY, SMNVEV (reference sequence). CDR3 amino acids: CASSLSSHDRGGTEAFF. The CDR3 coding sequence is TGTGCCAGCAGTTTATCGTCCCACGACAGGGGAGGGACTGAAGCTTTCTTT.

The chain combines TRBV18 with TRBJ2-7; D may be TRBD1 (5 bases). This CDR3 comprises 14 residues. V lost 4 bases to trimming and J lost 3 bases, with 13 bases between them. Germline loops: CDR1 KGHSH, CDR2 LQKENI. The CDR3 DNA reads TGTGCCAGCTCACTTACCCAGGGTAACTACGAGCAGTACTTC. The encoded protein is CASSLTQGNYEQYF.

The J gene is TRBJ2-1, the V gene TRBV5-1; D is perhaps TRBD1 (10 bases). CDR1 and CDR2 (germline): SGHRS, YFSETQ. The CDR3 consists of 18 residues. Trimming stripped 4 bases from V and 6 bases from J, with 26 bases between. CDR3 residues: CASSPGQGRAGGINEQFF. CDR3 bases: TGCGCCAGCAGCCCGGGACAGGGGAGAGCGGGGGGCATCAATGAGCAGTTCTTC. Together with reference TRBV5-1 and TRBJ2-1, the CDR3 gives the full variable domain: KAGVTQTPRYLIKTRGQQVTLSCSPISGHRSVSWYQQTPGQGLQFLFEYFSETQRNKGNFPGRFSGRQFSNSRSEMNVSTLELGDSALYLCASSPGQGRAGGINEQFFGPGTRLTVL.

The chain is built from TRBV10-1 and TRBJ1-3; D possibly corresponds to TRBD1 (6 bases). The CDR3 loop spans 14 amino acids. Trimming took 2 bases from V and 9 from J, leaving 14 bases between them. Germline assignment: CDR1 WNHNN and CDR2 SYGVQD (reference sequence). The CDR3 reads CASSEGQPGGTIYF. CDR3 sequence (DNA): TGCGCCAGCAGTGAGGGACAGCCTGGAGGCACCATATATTTT.

J is TRBJ2-1 and V is TRBV7-2; 13 nucleotides agree with TRBD2. This CDR3 comprises 15 residues. Germline V gene sequence: CDR1 SGHTA, CDR2 FQGNSA. V lost 5 bases and J lost 5; bases outside the gene matches: 3. The CDR3 DNA sequence: TGTGCCAGCAGCCTGGGACTAGCGGGGAACAATGAGCAGTTCTTC. It specifies CASSLGLAGNNEQFF.

The chain combines TRBV5-1 with TRBJ2-1, with unresolved D. This CDR3 is 14 amino acids long. The germline V and J ends were trimmed by 0 bases and 8 bases, with 12 bases remaining between them. Germline CDR1 SGHRS, CDR2 YFSETQ. The CDR3 here is CASSLAQVGDEQFF. Here the CDR3 DNA reads TGCGCCAGCAGCTTGGCCCAAGTGGGCGATGAGCAGTTCTTC. Supplemented by reference TRBV5-1 and TRBJ2-1, the full variable domain reads KAGVTQTPRYLIKTRGQQVTLSCSPISGHRSVSWYQQTPGQGLQFLFEYFSETQRNKGNFPGRFSGRQFSNSRSEMNVSTLELGDSALYLCASSLAQVGDEQFFGPGTRLTVL.

The CDR3 is CASSLGSGTYNEQFF. CDR3 sequence (DNA): TGCGCCAGCAGCTTGGGTAGCGGAACCTACAATGAGCAGTTCTTC. The chain couples TRBV5-1 to TRBJ2-1; D perhaps matches TRBD2 (6 bases). This CDR3 spans 15 amino acids. CDR1 and CDR2 from the germline V gene are SGHRS and YFSETQ. V lost 0 bases, J lost 2 bases, and 9 bases lay in between.

The DNA for the CDR3 is TGTGCCAGCAGTGAAGAGGGGGAGGCTAACTATGGCTACACCTTC. The encoded protein is CASSEEGEANYGYTF. The V call is TRBV2, the J call TRBJ1-2; weak D call: TRBD1 (6 bases). The ends were cut back, 1 base at V and 0 bases at J, with 9 bases in the middle. Germline assignment: CDR1 SNHLY and CDR2 FYNNEI. The CDR3 is made up of 15 amino acids.

This rearrangement joins TRBV7-2 to TRBJ2-3, with 11 bases matching TRBD2. Germline values: CDR1 SGHTA, CDR2 FQGNSA. V lost 3 bases to trimming and J lost 5 bases; unmatched junction nucleotides: 10. The CDR3 contains 17 residues. In DNA form, the CDR3 reads TGTGCCAGCAGCTTGTTTCGTAGCGGGGGGGCCGGAGATACGCAGTATTTT. This sequence encodes CASSLFRSGGAGDTQYF.

The chain recombines TRBV27 with TRBJ1-5; no clear D. Trimming stripped 4 bases from V and 6 bases from J, with 10 bases between. The CDR3 sequence is 13 residues long. In germline, CDR1 is MNHEY, CDR2 SMNVEV (reference sequence). The CDR3 region has the DNA TGTGCCAGCAGTTCAAGCGACGGTCAGCCCCAGCATTTT. This translates into CASSSSDGQPQHF.

The chain links TRBV27 to TRBJ2-3; 7 bases match TRBD1. Per the germline V gene, CDR1 is MNHEY and CDR2 is SMNVEV (reference sequence). The CDR3 has 18 amino acids. J lost 0 bases, V lost 3 bases, and 12 bases had no gene match. The CDR3 loop is CASSFPTGDSYSTDTQYF. The CDR3 region has the DNA TGTGCCAGCAGTTTCCCCACAGGGGACAGCTATAGCACAGATACGCAGTATTTT.

This chain uses TRBV5-4 with TRBJ2-7; TRBD2 matches at 11 bases. Germline V gene data show CDR1 as SGHNT and CDR2 as YYREEE (reference sequence). J was trimmed by 2 bases and V by 0 bases; bases with no gene match: 4. This CDR3 is 16 amino acids long. CDR3 protein: CASSLASGGLPYEQYF. The CDR3 nucleotides are TGTGCCAGCAGCTTGGCTAGCGGGGGGTTGCCCTACGAGCAGTACTTC.

This chain connects TRBV2 to TRBJ1-2, with D perhaps TRBD1 (6 bases). Trimming cost V 3 bases and J 8 bases, with 10 bases left between them. The V gene's germline CDR1 is SNHLY and CDR2 FYNNEI. The CDR3 consists of 12 residues. The CDR3 region is CASSETQGGYTF. CDR3 sequence (DNA): TGTGCCAGCAGTGAGACGCAGGGGGGCTACACCTTC.

The J gene is TRBJ2-6, the V gene TRBV7-2, with D uncertain. V lost 4 bases and J 0 bases, leaving 10 bases between the germline ends. Looked up from germline, CDR1 is SGHTA and CDR2 is FQGNSA. There are 16 residues in the CDR3. This CDR3 reads CASSSLRGSGANVLTF. CDR3 nucleotides: TGTGCCAGCAGCTCGCTCAGAGGCTCTGGGGCCAACGTCCTGACTTTC. The whole variable domain, remainder taken from reference TRBV7-2 and TRBJ2-6, is GAGVSQSPSNKVTEKGKDVELRCDPISGHTALYWYRQSLGQGLEFLIYFQGNSAPDKSGLPSDRFSAERTGGSVSTLTIQRTQQEDSAVYLCASSSLRGSGANVLTFGAGSRLTVL.

Only a few counts were recorded for this clone. The chain carries TRBV18 and TRBJ1-1; D is perhaps TRBD1 (5 bases). Trimming removed 4 bases at V and 4 bases at J, with 13 bases between. Germline CDR1 and CDR2: KGHSH and LQKENI. This CDR3 comprises 14 residues. In nucleotides, the CDR3 is TGTGCCAGCTCACAAAGCAGGGAGGGCACTGAAGCTTTCTTT. Translated, it gives CASSQSREGTEAFF.

V gene TRBV10-3 combines with J gene TRBJ2-2, with 10 bases fitting TRBD1. The J segment lost 7 bases and the V segment lost 0 bases, leaving 5 bases of the junction unmatched. Germline lookup yields CDR1 ENHRY and CDR2 SYGVKD. This CDR3 region has 16 residues. The CDR3 nucleotides are TGTGCCATCAGTGAGTCCTCGGGACAGGGGAGCGGGGAGCTGTTTTTT. This gives the protein CAISESSGQGSGELFF.

This clone was observed a few times. V and J are TRBV29-1 and TRBJ1-4; no firm D call. CDR1 is SQVTM and CDR2 is ANQGSEA in the germline V gene. Trimming stripped 6 bases from V and 10 bases from J, with 15 bases between. The CDR3 length is 12 residues. The CDR3 sequence is CSVALDRGKLFF. The CDR3 nucleotides are TGCAGCGTCGCCCTCGACCGAGGAAAACTGTTTTTT. Looking up the rest from reference TRBV29-1 and TRBJ1-4 gives the full variable domain: SAVISQKPSRDICQRGTSLTIQCQVDSQVTMMFWYRQQPGQSLTLIATANQGSEATYESGFVIDKFPISRPNLTFSTLTVSNMSPEDSSIYLCSVALDRGKLFFGSGTQLSVL.

V and J are TRBV28 and TRBJ1-2; 9 bases are a match to TRBD1. Germline CDR1 reads MDHEN; CDR2 reads SYDVKM. Trimming removed 5 bases from V and 5 bases from J; junction bases left unmatched: 6. The CDR3 is made up of 14 amino acids. This CDR3 reads CASSTTGTGYGYTF. CDR3 in DNA: TGTGCCAGCAGTACTACCGGGACAGGGTATGGCTACACCTTC.

This clone was seen a single time. This chain links TRBV7-9 with TRBJ2-5, with D maybe TRBD1 (6 bases). The CDR3 has 15 residues. V was trimmed by 6 bases and J by 2 bases, leaving 16 bases between them. Per the germline V gene, CDR1 is SEHNR and CDR2 is FQNEAQ (reference sequence). Written as DNA, the CDR3 is TGTGCCAGCAGATATAGAGCAGACAGGCAAGAGACCCAGTACTTC. It translates to CASRYRADRQETQYF.

The J gene is TRBJ1-4, the V gene TRBV5-6; D might be TRBD1 (5 bases). This CDR3 has 14 residues. The germline CDR1 and CDR2 sequences are SGHDT and YYEEEE. Trimming pared 0 bases from V and 12 bases from J, leaving 15 bases between. CDR3 coding DNA: TGTGCCAGCAGCTTGGACGGGGGTATTAGTCAACTGTTTTTT. Translating gives CASSLDGGISQLFF.

This clone was detected once. The V call is TRBV5-1, the J call TRBJ2-5; tentatively, D is TRBD1 or TRBD2 (5 bases each). CDR3 size: 14 residues. In germline, CDR1 is SGHRS, CDR2 YFSETQ. V lost 4 bases and J 1 base, leaving 11 bases between the germline ends. The CDR3 DNA follows: TGCGCCAGCAGCCTCGGGACGGCCCAAGAGACCCAGTACTTC. Its protein product is CASSLGTAQETQYF.